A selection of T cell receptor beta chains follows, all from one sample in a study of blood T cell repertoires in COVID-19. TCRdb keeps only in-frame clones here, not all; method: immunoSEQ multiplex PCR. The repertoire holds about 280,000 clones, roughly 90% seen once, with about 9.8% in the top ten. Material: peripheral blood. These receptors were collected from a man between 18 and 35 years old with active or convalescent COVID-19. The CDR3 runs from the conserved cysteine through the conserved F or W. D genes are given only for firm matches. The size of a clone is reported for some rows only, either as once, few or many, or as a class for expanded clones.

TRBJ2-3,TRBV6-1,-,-,CASSEDRGRGHTDTQYF,TGTGCCAGCAGTGAAGACAGAGGACGGGGTCACACAGATACGCAGTATTTT
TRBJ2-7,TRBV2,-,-,CASSDLTGLTYEQYF,TGTGCCAGCAGTGACCTGACAGGACTTACCTACGAGCAGTACTTC
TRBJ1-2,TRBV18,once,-,CASSPFDPSGGYTF,TGTGCCAGCTCACCGTTCGACCCATCGGGGGGCTACACCTTC
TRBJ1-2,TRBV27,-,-,CASSLSPPGAGYTF,TGTGCCAGCAGTTTAAGCCCGCCCGGAGCCGGCTACACCTTC
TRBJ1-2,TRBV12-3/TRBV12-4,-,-,CAQHRTDGYTF,TGTGCCCAGCATCGGACTGATGGCTACACCTTC
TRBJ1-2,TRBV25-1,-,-,CASSEYSYGYTF,TGTGCCAGCAGTGAATACAGCTATGGCTACACCTTC
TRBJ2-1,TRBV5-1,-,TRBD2,CASSFRTSHYNEQFF,TGCGCCAGCAGCTTCCGGACTAGCCACTACAATGAGCAGTTCTTC
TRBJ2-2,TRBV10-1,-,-,CASSETGAPLANTGELFF,TGCGCCAGCAGTGAGACAGGTGCCCCCCTAGCGAACACCGGGGAGCTGTTTTTT
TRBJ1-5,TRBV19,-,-,CASSILGNQPQHF,TGTGCCAGTAGTATTCTAGGCAATCAGCCCCAGCATTTT
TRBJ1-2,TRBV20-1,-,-,CSARRVSGYTF,TGCAGTGCTAGGAGGGTTTCTGGCTACACCTTC
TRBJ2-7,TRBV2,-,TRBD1,CASSQPGQSYEQYF,TGTGCCAGCAGTCAGCCGGGACAGAGTTACGAGCAGTACTTC
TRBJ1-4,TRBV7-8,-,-,CASSMPRVSVEKLFF,TGTGCCAGCAGCATGCCCAGGGTTTCGGTTGAAAAACTGTTTTTT
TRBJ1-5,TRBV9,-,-,CASSVGARDQPQHF,TGTGCCAGCAGCGTAGGGGCCCGCGATCAGCCCCAGCATTTT
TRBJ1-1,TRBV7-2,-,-,CASSSPTGVATEAFF,TGTGCCAGCAGCTCGCCTACAGGAGTGGCCACTGAAGCTTTCTTT
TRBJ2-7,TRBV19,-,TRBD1,CASSHGQGSAYEQYF,TGTGCCAGTAGTCACGGACAGGGGAGTGCCTACGAGCAGTACTTC
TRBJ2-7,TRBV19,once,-,CASSISDGGEQYF,TGTGCCAGTAGTATCTCCGACGGGGGCGAGCAGTACTTC
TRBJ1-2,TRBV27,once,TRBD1,CASSLKGAGGYTF,TGTGCCAGCAGTTTAAAGGGGGCGGGCGGCTACACCTTC
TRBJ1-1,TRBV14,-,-,CASSRAQVYTEAFF,TGTGCCAGCAGCCGAGCTCAGGTCTACACTGAAGCTTTCTTT
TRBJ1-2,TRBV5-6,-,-,CASSPILEHGYTF,TGTGCCAGCAGCCCAATATTGGAGCATGGCTACACCTTC
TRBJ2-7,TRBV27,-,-,CASSLQGSSYEQYF,TGTGCCAGCAGTTTACAGGGGAGCTCCTACGAGCAGTACTTC
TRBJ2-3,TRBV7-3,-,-,CASSLSGGTDTQYF,TGTGCCAGCAGCTTAAGCGGGGGCACAGATACGCAGTATTTT
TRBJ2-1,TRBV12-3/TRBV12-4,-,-,CASSGTSFNEQFF,TGTGCCAGCAGTGGGACTTCCTTCAATGAGCAGTTCTTC
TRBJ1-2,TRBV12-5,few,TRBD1,CASGLRQGLDHYGYTF,TGTGCTAGTGGACTTCGACAGGGACTTGATCACTATGGCTACACCTTC
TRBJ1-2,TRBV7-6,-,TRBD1,CASSAALYRDREANYGYTF,TGTGCCAGCAGCGCGGCTTTATACCGGGACAGGGAAGCTAACTATGGCTACACCTTC
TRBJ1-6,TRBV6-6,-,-,CASSYLGGSYNSPLHF,TGTGCCAGCAGTTACCTAGGGGGCTCCTATAATTCACCCCTCCACTTT
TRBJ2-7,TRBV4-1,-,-,CASSQDGRVAEQYF,TGCGCCAGCAGCCAAGATGGCAGGGTGGCCGAGCAGTACTTC
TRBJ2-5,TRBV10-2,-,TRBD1,CASTTGTEIRIRSTQYF,TGCGCCAGCACCACCGGGACAGAGATACGGATAAGATCGACCCAGTACTTC
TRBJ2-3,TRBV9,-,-,CASSVGPTRFSTDTQYF,TGTGCCAGCAGCGTAGGTCCAACTAGGTTTAGCACAGATACGCAGTATTTT
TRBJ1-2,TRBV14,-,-,CASSQDRLYGYTF,TGTGCCAGCAGCCAAGACAGACTCTATGGCTACACCTTC
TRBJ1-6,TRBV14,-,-,CASSRDTNNSPLHF,TGTGCCAGCAGCCGGGACACCAATAATTCACCCCTCCACTTT
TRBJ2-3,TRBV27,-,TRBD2,CASSPLAGGLGTDTQYF,TGTGCCAGCAGTCCGTTAGCGGGGGGGTTGGGCACAGATACGCAGTATTTT
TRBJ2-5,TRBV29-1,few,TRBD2,CSVVFGGKETQYF,TGCAGCGTTGTTTTCGGGGGGAAGGAGACCCAGTACTTC
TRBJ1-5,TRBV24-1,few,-,CATSEAGEGQPQHF,TGTGCCACCAGTGAGGCGGGGGAAGGACAGCCCCAGCATTTT
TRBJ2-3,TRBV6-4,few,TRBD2,CASSDSAGSTDTQYF,TGTGCCAGCAGTGACTCAGCGGGGAGCACAGATACGCAGTATTTT
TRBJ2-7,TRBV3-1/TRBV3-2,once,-,CASSLGMSYEQYF,TGTGCCAGCAGTCTAGGTATGTCCTACGAGCAGTACTTC
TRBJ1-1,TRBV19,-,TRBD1,CASSLGTGWNTEAFF,TGTGCCAGTAGTCTGGGGACAGGATGGAACACTGAAGCTTTCTTT